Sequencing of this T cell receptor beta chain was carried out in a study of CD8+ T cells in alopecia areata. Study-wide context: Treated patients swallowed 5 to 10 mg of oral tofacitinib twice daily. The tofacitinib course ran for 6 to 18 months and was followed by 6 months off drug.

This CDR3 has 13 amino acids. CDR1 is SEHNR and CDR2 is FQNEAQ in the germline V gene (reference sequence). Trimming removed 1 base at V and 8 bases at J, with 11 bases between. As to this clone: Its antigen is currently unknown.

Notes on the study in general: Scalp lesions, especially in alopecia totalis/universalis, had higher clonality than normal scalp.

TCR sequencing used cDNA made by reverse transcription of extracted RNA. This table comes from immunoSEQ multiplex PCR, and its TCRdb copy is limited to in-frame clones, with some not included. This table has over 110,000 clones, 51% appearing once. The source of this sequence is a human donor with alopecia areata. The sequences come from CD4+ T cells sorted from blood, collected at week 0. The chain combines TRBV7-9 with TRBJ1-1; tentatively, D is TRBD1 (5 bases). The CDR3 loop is CASSLETGAEAFF. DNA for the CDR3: TGTGCCAGCAGCTTAGAGACCGGGGCAGAAGCTTTCTTT.